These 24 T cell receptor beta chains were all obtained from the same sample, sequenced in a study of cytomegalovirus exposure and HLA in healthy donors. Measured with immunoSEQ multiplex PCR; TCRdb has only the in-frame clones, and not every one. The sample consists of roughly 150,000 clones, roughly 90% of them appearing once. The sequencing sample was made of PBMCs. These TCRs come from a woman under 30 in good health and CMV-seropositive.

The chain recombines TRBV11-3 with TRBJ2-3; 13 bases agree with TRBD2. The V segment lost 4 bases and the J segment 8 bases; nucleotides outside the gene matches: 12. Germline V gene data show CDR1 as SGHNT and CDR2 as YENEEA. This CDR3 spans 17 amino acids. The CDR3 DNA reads TGTGCCAGCAGCTCCCCCCGGACTAGCGGGAGTAAGGGTACGCAGTATTTT. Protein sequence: CASSSPRTSGSKGTQYF.

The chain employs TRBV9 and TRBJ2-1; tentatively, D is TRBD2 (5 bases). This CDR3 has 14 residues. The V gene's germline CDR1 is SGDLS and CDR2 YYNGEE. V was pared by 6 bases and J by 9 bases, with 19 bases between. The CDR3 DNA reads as TGTGCCAGCACCGGGATCGGCGTCGGTGGTGAGCAGTTCTTC. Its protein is CASTGIGVGGEQFF.

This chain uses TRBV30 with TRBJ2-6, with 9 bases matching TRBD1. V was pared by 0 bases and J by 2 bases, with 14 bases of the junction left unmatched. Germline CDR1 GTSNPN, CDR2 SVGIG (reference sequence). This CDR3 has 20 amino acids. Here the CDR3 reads CAWSVPLDRDREAGANVLTF. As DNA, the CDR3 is TGTGCCTGGAGTGTACCTCTTGACCGGGACAGGGAAGCTGGGGCCAACGTCCTGACTTTC. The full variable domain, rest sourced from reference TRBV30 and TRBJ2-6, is SQTIHQWPATLVQPVGSPLSLECTVEGTSNPNLYWYRQAAGRGLQLLFYSVGIGQISSEVPQNLSASRPQDRQFILSSKKLLLSDSGFYLCAWSVPLDRDREAGANVLTFGAGSRLTVL.

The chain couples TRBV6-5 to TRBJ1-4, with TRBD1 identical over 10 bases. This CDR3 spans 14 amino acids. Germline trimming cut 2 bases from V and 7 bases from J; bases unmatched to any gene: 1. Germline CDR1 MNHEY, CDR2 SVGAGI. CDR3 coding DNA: TGTGCCAGCAGTTACCGGGACAGGGGTGAAAAACTGTTTTTT. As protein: CASSYRDRGEKLFF.

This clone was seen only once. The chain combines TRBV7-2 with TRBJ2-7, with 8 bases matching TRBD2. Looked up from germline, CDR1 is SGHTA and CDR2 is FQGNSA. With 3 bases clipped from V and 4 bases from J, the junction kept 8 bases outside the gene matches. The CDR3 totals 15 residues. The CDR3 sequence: CASSLEMSGGYEQYF. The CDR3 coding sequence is TGTGCCAGCAGCTTGGAAATGTCGGGGGGGTACGAGCAGTACTTC.

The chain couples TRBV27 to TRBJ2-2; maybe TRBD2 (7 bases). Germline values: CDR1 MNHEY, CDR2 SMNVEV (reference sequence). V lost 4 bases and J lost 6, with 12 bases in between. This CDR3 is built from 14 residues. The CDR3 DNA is TGTGCCAGCAGTTGGGGGGGCGCTGCCGGGGAGCTGTTTTTT. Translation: CASSWGGAAGELFF.

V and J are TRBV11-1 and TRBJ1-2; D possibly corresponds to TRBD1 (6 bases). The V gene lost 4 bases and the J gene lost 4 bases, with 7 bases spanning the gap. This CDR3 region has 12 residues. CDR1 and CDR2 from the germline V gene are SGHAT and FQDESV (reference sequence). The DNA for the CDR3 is TGTGCCAGCAGCTCGGACAGCTATGGCTACACCTTC. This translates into CASSSDSYGYTF.

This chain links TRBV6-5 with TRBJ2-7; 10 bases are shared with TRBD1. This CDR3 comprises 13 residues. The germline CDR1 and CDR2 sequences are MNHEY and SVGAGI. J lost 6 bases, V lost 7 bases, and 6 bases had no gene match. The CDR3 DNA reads TGTGCCAGCATCGGACAGGGGGTAAGCGAGCAGTACTTC. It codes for CASIGQGVSEQYF.

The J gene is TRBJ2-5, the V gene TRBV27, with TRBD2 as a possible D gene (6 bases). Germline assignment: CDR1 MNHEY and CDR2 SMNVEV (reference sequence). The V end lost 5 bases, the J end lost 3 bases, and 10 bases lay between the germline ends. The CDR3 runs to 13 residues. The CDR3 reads CASSGGGEETQYF. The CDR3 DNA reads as TGTGCCAGCAGTGGCGGCGGGGAAGAGACCCAGTACTTC.

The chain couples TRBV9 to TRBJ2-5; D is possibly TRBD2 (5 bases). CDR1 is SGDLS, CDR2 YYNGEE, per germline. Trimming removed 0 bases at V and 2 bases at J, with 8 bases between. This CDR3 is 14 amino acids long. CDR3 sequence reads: CASSVGTEQETQYF. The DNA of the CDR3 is TGTGCCAGCAGCGTAGGGACTGAGCAAGAGACCCAGTACTTC. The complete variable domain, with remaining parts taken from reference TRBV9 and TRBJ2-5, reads DSGVTQTPKHLITATGQRVTLRCSPRSGDLSVYWYQQSLDQGLQFLIQYYNGEERAKGNILERFSAQQFPDLHSELNLSSLELGDSALYFCASSVGTEQETQYFGPGTRLLVL.

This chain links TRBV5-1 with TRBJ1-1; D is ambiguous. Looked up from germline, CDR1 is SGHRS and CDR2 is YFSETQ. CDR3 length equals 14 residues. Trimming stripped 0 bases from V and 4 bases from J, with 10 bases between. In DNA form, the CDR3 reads TGCGCCAGCAGCTTGGAGCGGGGAAGCACTGAAGCTTTCTTT. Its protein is CASSLERGSTEAFF. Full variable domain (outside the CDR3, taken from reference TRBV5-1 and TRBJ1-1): KAGVTQTPRYLIKTRGQQVTLSCSPISGHRSVSWYQQTPGQGLQFLFEYFSETQRNKGNFPGRFSGRQFSNSRSEMNVSTLELGDSALYLCASSLERGSTEAFFGQGTRLTVV.

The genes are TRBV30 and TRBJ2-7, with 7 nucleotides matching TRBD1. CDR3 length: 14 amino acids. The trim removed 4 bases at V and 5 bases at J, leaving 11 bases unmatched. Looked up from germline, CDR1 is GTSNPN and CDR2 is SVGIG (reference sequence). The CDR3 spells CAWNPGTALHEQYF. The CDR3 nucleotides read TGTGCCTGGAACCCCGGGACAGCCCTTCACGAGCAGTACTTC.

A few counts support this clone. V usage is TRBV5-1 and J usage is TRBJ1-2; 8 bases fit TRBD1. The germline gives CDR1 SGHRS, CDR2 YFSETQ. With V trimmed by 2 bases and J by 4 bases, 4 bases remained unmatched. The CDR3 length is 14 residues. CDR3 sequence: CASSFETGAYGYTF. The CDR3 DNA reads TGCGCCAGCAGCTTTGAGACAGGGGCCTATGGCTACACCTTC.

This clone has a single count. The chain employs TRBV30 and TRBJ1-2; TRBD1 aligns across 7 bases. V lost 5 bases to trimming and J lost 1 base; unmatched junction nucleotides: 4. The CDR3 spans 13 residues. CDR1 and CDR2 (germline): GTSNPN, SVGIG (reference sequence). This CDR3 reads CAWWDSRNYGYTF. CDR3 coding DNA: TGTGCCTGGTGGGACAGCCGTAACTATGGCTACACCTTC.

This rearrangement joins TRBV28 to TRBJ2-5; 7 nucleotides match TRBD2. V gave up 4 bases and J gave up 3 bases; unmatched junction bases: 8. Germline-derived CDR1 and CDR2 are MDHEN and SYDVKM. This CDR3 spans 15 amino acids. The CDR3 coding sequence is TGTGCCAGCAGTTCCCATGGGAGGGAGAAAGAGACCCAGTACTTC. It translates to CASSSHGREKETQYF.

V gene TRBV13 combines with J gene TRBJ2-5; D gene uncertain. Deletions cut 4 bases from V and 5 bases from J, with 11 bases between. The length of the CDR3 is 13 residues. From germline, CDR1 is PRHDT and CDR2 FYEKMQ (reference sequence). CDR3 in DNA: TGTGCCAGCAGCTCGTTTGGAGAGGAGACCCAGTACTTC. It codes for CASSSFGEETQYF.

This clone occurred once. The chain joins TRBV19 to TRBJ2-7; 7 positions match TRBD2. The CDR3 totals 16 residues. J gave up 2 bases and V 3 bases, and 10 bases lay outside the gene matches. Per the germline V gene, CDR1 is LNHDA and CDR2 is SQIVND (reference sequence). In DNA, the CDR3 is TGTGCCAGTAGTATGCGGGGGAGCGGGGAAACCTACGAGCAGTACTTC. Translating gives CASSMRGSGETYEQYF.

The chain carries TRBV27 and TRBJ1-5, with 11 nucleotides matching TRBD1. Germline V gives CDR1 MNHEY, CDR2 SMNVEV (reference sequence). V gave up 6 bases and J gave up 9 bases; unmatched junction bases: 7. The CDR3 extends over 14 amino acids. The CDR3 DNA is TGTGCCAGCAGAAGCGGACAGGGGGCTTGGCCCCAGCATTTT. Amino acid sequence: CASRSGQGAWPQHF.

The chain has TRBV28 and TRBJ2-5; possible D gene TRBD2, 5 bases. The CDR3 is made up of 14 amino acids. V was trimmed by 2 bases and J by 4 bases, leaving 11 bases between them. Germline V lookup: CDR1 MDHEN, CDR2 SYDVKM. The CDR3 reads CASSLPQGGETQYF. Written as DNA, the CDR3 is TGTGCCAGCAGTTTACCTCAAGGAGGAGAGACCCAGTACTTC.

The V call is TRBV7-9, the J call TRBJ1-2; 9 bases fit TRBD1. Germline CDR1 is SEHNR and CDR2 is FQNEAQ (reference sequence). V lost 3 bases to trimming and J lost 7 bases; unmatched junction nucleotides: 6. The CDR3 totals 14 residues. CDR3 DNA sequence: TGTGCCAGCAGCTTCCAGGGACAGGGTCGTGGCTACACCTTC. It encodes CASSFQGQGRGYTF. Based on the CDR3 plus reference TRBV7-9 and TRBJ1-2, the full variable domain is DTGVSQNPRHKITKRGQNVTFRCDPISEHNRLYWYRQTLGQGPEFLTYFQNEAQLEKSRLLSDRFSAERPKGSFSTLEIQRTEQGDSAMYLCASSFQGQGRGYTFGSGTRLTVV.

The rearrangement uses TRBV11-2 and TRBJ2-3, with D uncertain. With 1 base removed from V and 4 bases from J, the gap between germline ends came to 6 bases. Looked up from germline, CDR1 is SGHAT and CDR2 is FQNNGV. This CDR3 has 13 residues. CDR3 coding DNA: TGTGCCAGCAGCTTAGCCATCCCAGATACGCAGTATTTT. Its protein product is CASSLAIPDTQYF. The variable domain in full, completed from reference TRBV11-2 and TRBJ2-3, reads EAGVAQSPRYKIIEKRQSVAFWCNPISGHATLYWYQQILGQGPKLLIQFQNNGVVDDSQLPKDRFSAERLKGVDSTLKIQPAKLEDSAVYLCASSLAIPDTQYFGPGTRLTVL.

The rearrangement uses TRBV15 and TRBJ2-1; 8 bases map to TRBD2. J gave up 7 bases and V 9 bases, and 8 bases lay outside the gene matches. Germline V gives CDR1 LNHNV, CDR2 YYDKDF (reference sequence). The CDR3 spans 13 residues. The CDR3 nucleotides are TGTGCCACGCAAGCGGGAGATGCGAATGAGCAGTTCTTC. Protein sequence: CATQAGDANEQFF.

The CDR3 loop reads CASSEAAGGTQYF. In nucleotides, the CDR3 is TGTGCCAGCAGTGAGGCGGCAGGAGGGACCCAGTACTTC. The chain uses TRBV6-1 and TRBJ2-5, with TRBD2 as a possible D gene (5 bases). The CDR3 is made up of 13 amino acids. V dropped 3 bases and J dropped 7 bases, with 12 bases sitting between them. Germline CDR1 MNHNS, CDR2 SASEGT.

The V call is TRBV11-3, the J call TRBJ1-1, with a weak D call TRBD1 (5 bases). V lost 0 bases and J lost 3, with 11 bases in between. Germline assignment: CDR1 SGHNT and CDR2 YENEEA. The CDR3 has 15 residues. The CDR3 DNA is TGTGCCAGCAGCTTAGATCCCCACAGGCACACTGAAGCTTTCTTT. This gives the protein CASSLDPHRHTEAFF. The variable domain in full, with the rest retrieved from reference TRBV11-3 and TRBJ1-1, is EAGVVQSPRYKIIEKKQPVAFWCNPISGHNTLYWYLQNLGQGPELLIRYENEEAVDDSQLPKDRFSAERLKGVDSTLKIQPAELGDSAVYLCASSLDPHRHTEAFFGQGTRLTVV.